Each of the 30 T cell receptor beta chains below was sequenced from the same sample in a study of T cells expressing NK-cell markers. TCRdb reprocessed the 5' RACE reads and reports one entry per CDR3 protein, with no DNA. The listing records a few hundred thousand distinct CDR3 sequences. Input material: blood T cells: a sorted CD56 or NKG2C T cell subset, CD4+ or CD8+ T cells, or bulk PBMC T cells (not recorded which). Source of these receptors: a man younger than 35 in good health.

This sequence joins TRBV14 and TRBJ2-2; the D gene TCRdb calls, TRBD1, cannot be checked with no DNA. CDR1 is SGHDN, CDR2 FVKESK, per germline. CDR3 length: 17 residues. CDR3 sequence: CASSQDPAGGYTGELFF. Full variable domain (rest looked up from reference TRBV14 and TRBJ2-2): EAGVTQFPSHSVIEKGQTVTLRCDPISGHDNLYWYRRVMGKEIKFLLHFVKESKQDESGMPNNRFLAERTGGTYSTLKVQPAELEDSGVYFCASSQDPAGGYTGELFFGEGSRLTVL.

The chain carries TRBV6-2 or TRBV6-3 and TRBJ2-2; TCRdb selects TRBD1, and the lack of DNA leaves this call unchecked. The V gene's germline CDR1 is MNHEY and CDR2 SVGEGT. The CDR3 has 15 residues. CDR3 loop: CASSQFGQNTGELFF.

This chain joins TRBV20-1 and TRBJ2-4; checking the TCRdb D call of TRBD2 is not possible without DNA. This CDR3 has 15 amino acids. Germline V lookup: CDR1 DFQATT, CDR2 SNEGSKA (reference sequence). This CDR3 reads CSARPSAENSNIQYF.

The rearrangement uses TRBV5-1 and TRBJ2-5. The CDR3 covers 15 residues. CDR1 and CDR2 from the germline V gene are SGHRS and YFSETQ. CDR3 in amino acids: CASSLRLGLQETQYF.

J is TRBJ1-1 and V is TRBV20-1; absent DNA, TCRdb's TRBD1 call cannot be checked. The CDR3 runs 15 residues. Germline V gives CDR1 DFQATT, CDR2 SNEGSKA (reference sequence). CDR3 loop: CSARPPGVMNTEAFF.

The V and J genes are TRBV18 and TRBJ2-1; there is no DNA to check the TCRdb D call of TRBD1. Looked up from germline, CDR1 is KGHSH and CDR2 is LQKENI. The length of the CDR3 is 14 residues. The chain's CDR3 is CASHPGQGISEQFF.

The chain links TRBV10-2 to TRBJ1-3. The germline V gene encodes CDR1 WSHSY and CDR2 SAAADI. The CDR3 length is 14 residues. The CDR3 loop reads CAAQDSFSGNTIYF.

The chain links TRBV20-1 to TRBJ2-1. This CDR3 is 12 amino acids long. Germline CDR1 reads DFQATT; CDR2 reads SNEGSKA (reference sequence). CDR3 in amino acids: CSARVRHNEQFF.

The gene calls are TRBV20-1 and TRBJ2-1; without DNA, the TCRdb call of TRBD1 cannot be checked. CDR1 is DFQATT, CDR2 SNEGSKA, per germline (reference sequence). The CDR3 consists of 14 residues. CDR3 region: CSANRDTSMNEQFF.

The chain joins TRBV4-3 to TRBJ2-6; TCRdb's D call of TRBD1 is untestable without DNA. Per the germline V gene, CDR1 is LGHNA and CDR2 is YSLEER. The CDR3 sequence is 16 residues long. This CDR3 is CASTPQGGSGANVLTF.

The chain carries TRBV4-1 and TRBJ2-3; TCRdb proposes TRBD2, but this gene call is untestable without DNA. The CDR3 extends over 16 amino acids. Germline values: CDR1 MGHRA, CDR2 YSYEKL. Here the CDR3 reads CASSQTGLALTDTQYF.

V is TRBV6-1 and J is TRBJ2-7; TCRdb proposes TRBD2, but this gene call is untestable without DNA. This CDR3 has 14 residues. Per germline, CDR1 MNHNS and CDR2 SASEGT. CDR3 region: CASSPPGLAAEQYF.

The rearrangement links TRBV12-3 or TRBV12-4 to TRBJ2-7; TCRdb selects TRBD2, and the lack of DNA leaves this call unchecked. The CDR3 contains 13 residues. CDR3 residues: CASSLGQGGQQYF.

This chain connects TRBV12-3 or TRBV12-4 to TRBJ2-7; absent DNA, TCRdb's TRBD2 call cannot be checked. This CDR3 is 14 amino acids long. CDR3: CASSLTSGTYEQYF.

The chain links TRBV29-1 to TRBJ2-5; the TRBD2 assignment by TCRdb is unverifiable without DNA. This CDR3 is 12 amino acids long. Germline-derived CDR1 and CDR2 are SQVTM and ANQGSEA. The CDR3 spells CSVTTSGETQYF.

The chain has TRBV29-1 and TRBJ2-1; TCRdb reports TRBD2, a call that lacks DNA to check it against. Per the germline V gene, CDR1 is SQVTM and CDR2 is ANQGSEA. The CDR3 runs 13 residues. CDR3 amino acids: CSLGLAGGGEQFF.

The chain links TRBV10-3 to TRBJ2-3; TCRdb gives TRBD2 as the D gene, but with no DNA this cannot be confirmed. Looked up from germline, CDR1 is ENHRY and CDR2 is SYGVKD. There are 12 residues in the CDR3. The CDR3: CAISDPSDTQYF.

This chain links TRBV12-3 or TRBV12-4 with TRBJ2-1; TCRdb names TRBD2, which stays unverified in the absence of DNA. This CDR3 region has 17 residues. The CDR3 protein is CASSWRKAAGLGDEQFF.

The V call is TRBV11-2, the J call TRBJ2-3. The CDR3 has 12 amino acids. CDR1 and CDR2 (germline): SGHAT, FQNNGV. The CDR3 loop is CASSLVADTQYF.

This rearrangement joins TRBV10-3 to TRBJ2-7; the D gene TCRdb calls, TRBD1, cannot be checked with no DNA. The CDR3 loop spans 15 amino acids. Per the germline V gene, CDR1 is ENHRY and CDR2 is SYGVKD. The CDR3 loop reads CAISQGQTKLNEQYF.

J is TRBJ1-2 and V is TRBV20-1. The CDR3 spans 12 residues. Germline-derived CDR1 and CDR2 are DFQATT and SNEGSKA (reference sequence). CDR3 sequence reads: CSASSGSRGYTF.

The J gene is TRBJ2-2, the V gene TRBV6-5. This CDR3 spans 13 amino acids. Germline-derived CDR1 and CDR2 are MNHEY and SVGAGI. The CDR3 protein is CASSYGFSGELFF.

CDR3 sequence reads: CSAGDTTDTQYF. The J gene is TRBJ2-3, the V gene TRBV20-1; TCRdb designates TRBD1, a call that cannot be tested without DNA. The CDR3 loop spans 12 amino acids. CDR1 and CDR2 (germline): DFQATT, SNEGSKA (reference sequence).

The chain employs TRBV12-3 or TRBV12-4 and TRBJ2-1; absent DNA, TCRdb's TRBD2 call cannot be checked. The CDR3 loop spans 16 amino acids. The CDR3 sequence: CASSSPGTSVFVEQFF.

The chain combines TRBV28 with TRBJ1-2; TCRdb reports TRBD1, a call that lacks DNA to check it against. The CDR3 length is 14 residues. Per the germline V gene, CDR1 is MDHEN and CDR2 is SYDVKM. The CDR3 sequence: CASRANRELRGYTF.

This chain links TRBV6-6 with TRBJ2-3. Germline V gene lookup returns CDR1 MNHNY and CDR2 SVGAGI (reference sequence). This CDR3 has 11 residues. CDR3: CASSWGNTQYF.

The chain employs TRBV7-7 and TRBJ2-5. The CDR3 totals 13 residues. From germline, CDR1 is SSHAT and CDR2 FNYEAQ (reference sequence). The chain's CDR3 is CASSALIQETQYF.

The CDR3 reads CASSQTSGPYNEQFF. V gene TRBV11-3 combines with J gene TRBJ2-1; absent DNA, TCRdb's TRBD2 call cannot be checked. Germline V gene data show CDR1 as SGHNT and CDR2 as YENEEA. The CDR3 length is 15 residues.

The chain combines TRBV6-1 with TRBJ1-5. From germline, CDR1 is MNHNS and CDR2 SASEGT. This CDR3 region has 13 residues. CDR3 sequence: CASRVESFRPQHF.

The chain is built from TRBV12-3 or TRBV12-4 and TRBJ2-2; absent DNA, TCRdb's TRBD1 call cannot be checked. The CDR3 spans 16 residues. The CDR3 is CASSHGDRKNTGELFF.